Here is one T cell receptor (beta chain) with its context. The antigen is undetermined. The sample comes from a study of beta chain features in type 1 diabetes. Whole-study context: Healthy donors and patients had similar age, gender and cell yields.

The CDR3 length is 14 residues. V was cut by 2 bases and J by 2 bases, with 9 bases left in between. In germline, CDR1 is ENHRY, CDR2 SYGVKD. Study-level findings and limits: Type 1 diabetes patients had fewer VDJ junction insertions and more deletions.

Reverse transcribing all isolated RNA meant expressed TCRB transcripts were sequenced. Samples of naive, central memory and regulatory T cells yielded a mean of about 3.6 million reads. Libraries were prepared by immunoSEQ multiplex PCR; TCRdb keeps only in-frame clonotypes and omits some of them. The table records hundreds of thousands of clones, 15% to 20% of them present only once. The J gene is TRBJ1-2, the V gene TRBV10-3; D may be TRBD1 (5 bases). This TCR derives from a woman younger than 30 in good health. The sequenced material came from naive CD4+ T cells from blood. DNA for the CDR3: TGTGCCATCAGTGAGCAGGGTTCGAACTATGGCTACACCTTC. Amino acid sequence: CAISEQGSNYGYTF.